Listed here is a single T cell receptor beta chain. The source of the sample is a study of immune cell composition in non-small cell lung cancer. Libraries were prepared by immunoSEQ multiplex PCR; TCRdb keeps only in-frame clonotypes and omits some of them. The repertoire consists of 4,000 to 5,000 clones, with 70% to 90% occurring once and the leading ten covering approximately 10%. In germline, CDR1 is MDHEN, CDR2 SYDVKM. The length of the CDR3 is 19 residues. V shed 4 bases and J 3 bases; nucleotides not matched to a gene: 15. The source of this sequence is a human donor with non-small cell lung cancer. V is TRBV28 and J is TRBJ2-1, with TRBD2 identical over 10 bases. Sequenced input: lung tumor tissue. The CDR3 here is CASSCAGTSATPLYNEQFF. Here the CDR3 DNA reads TGTGCCAGCAGTTGCGCCGGGACTAGCGCAACCCCCCTCTACAATGAGCAGTTCTTC.